These T cell receptor beta chains were read from a single sample in a study of CD8 T cells in ankylosing spondylitis. TCRdb re-derived calls from the 5' RACE reads in MiXCR, one entry per CDR3 protein. The table shows 800,000 to 900,000 distinct CDR3 sequences, with roughly 12% occurring only once. Sequencing was carried out using blood, either unsorted or a sorted T cell fraction (not recorded which). These receptor sequences come from a male donor with ankylosing spondylitis. The CDR3 runs from the conserved cysteine through the conserved F or W. The D gene is left open where the match is weak. The size of a clone is reported for some rows only, either as once, few or many, or as a class for expanded clones.

clone size	V gene	D gene	J gene	CDR3 protein	CDR3 DNA
few	TRBV5-1	NA	TRBJ2-5	CASKGLSKETQYF	TGCGCCAGTAAGGGACTCTCCAAAGAGACCCAGTACTTC
NA	TRBV7-2	NA	TRBJ1-3	CASSPGWSSGNTIYF	TGTGCCAGCAGCCCGGGTTGGAGCTCTGGAAACACCATATATTTT
once	TRBV5-1	TRBD1	TRBJ2-7	CASSLATGKTYEQYF	TGCGCCAGCAGCTTGGCGACAGGGAAAACCTACGAGCAGTACTTC
many	TRBV7-2	NA	TRBJ2-7	CASSAGTPAYEQYF	TGTGCCAGCAGCGCCGGGACTCCAGCCTACGAGCAGTACTTC
few	TRBV28	NA	TRBJ2-5	CASIRPGLVKTQYF	TGTGCCAGCATCCGGCCCGGATTGGTGAAGACCCAGTACTTC
few	TRBV6-1	TRBD1	TRBJ1-3	CASSHKGARGYTIYF	TGTGCCAGCAGTCATAAGGGGGCGCGGGGATACACCATATATTTT
NA	TRBV4-3	TRBD1	TRBJ2-7	CASSHLPGQGPYEQYF	TGCGCCAGCAGCCATCTTCCGGGACAGGGGCCCTACGAGCAGTACTTC
few	TRBV5-1	NA	TRBJ1-4	CASSLEGRQILEKLFF	TGCGCCAGCAGCTTGGAAGGACGCCAAATCTTGGAAAAACTGTTTTTT
NA	TRBV28	NA	TRBJ2-1	CASSLLSDGNAYNEQFF	TGTGCCAGCAGTTTATTATCGGACGGGAACGCCTACAATGAGCAGTTCTTC
few	TRBV4-3	TRBD2	TRBJ2-3	CASSQDLAGGRSTDTQYF	TGCGCCAGCAGCCAAGATCTAGCGGGAGGGCGGAGCACAGATACGCAGTATTTT
few	TRBV6-2/TRBV6-3	NA	TRBJ1-2	CASSYARTVENGYTF	TGTGCCAGCAGTTACGCCCGAACCGTCGAAAATGGCTACACCTTC
many	TRBV5-1	NA	TRBJ2-3	CASSLGQGVDTQYF	TGTGCCAGCAGCCTGGGGCAGGGAGTAGATACGCAGTATTTT